These 5 T cell receptor beta chains share one sample of origin, sequenced in a study of radiation and T cells in renal cell carcinoma. Time point reported: baseline pretreatment blood. Treatment defined: 15 Gy SBRT to primary tumor, nephrectomy 4 weeks later. TCRdb's table, derived via immunoSEQ multiplex PCR, lists solely in-frame clones and lacks some. The data hold about 150,000 clones, with about 88% observed a single time. Specimen: blood, collected from a patient whose treatment included radiotherapy and nephrectomy. Every receptor here comes from a woman aged 70-85 years with renal cell carcinoma.

V and J are TRBV6-5 and TRBJ1-5; D is unresolved. CDR3 length: 14 amino acids. CDR1 MNHEY and CDR2 SVGAGI come from the germline V gene. V was trimmed by 6 bases and J by 3 bases, leaving 12 bases between them. For the CDR3, the DNA is TGTGCCAGCAGACTCTCACAGTACAATCAGCCCCAGCATTTT. This encodes CASRLSQYNQPQHF.

The gene calls are TRBV30 and TRBJ1-6; tentatively, D is TRBD1 (5 bases). The V gene's germline CDR1 is GTSNPN and CDR2 SVGIG (reference sequence). Trimming removed 2 bases from V and 7 bases from J, with 18 bases in between. The CDR3 has 16 residues. DNA of the CDR3: TGTGCCTGGAGTACCGGAGCTGTTCGGGGGAATTCACCCCTCCACTTT. Protein: CAWSTGAVRGNSPLHF.

V and J are TRBV7-3 and TRBJ2-1; 9 bases map to TRBD1. Trimming at V came to 3 bases and at J to 2 bases, leaving 2 bases not matched to a gene. Germline assignment: CDR1 SGHTA and CDR2 FQGTGA. This CDR3 contains 15 residues. The CDR3 nucleotides read TGTGCCAGCAGCTTGGACAGGGGAACCTACAATGAGCAGTTCTTC. As protein: CASSLDRGTYNEQFF. Together with reference TRBV7-3 and TRBJ2-1, the CDR3 gives the full variable domain: GAGVSQTPSNKVTEKGKYVELRCDPISGHTALYWYRQSLGQGPEFLIYFQGTGAADDSGLPNDRFFAVRPEGSVSTLKIQRTERGDSAVYLCASSLDRGTYNEQFFGPGTRLTVL.

The rearrangement joins TRBV5-1 to TRBJ2-7, with a possible D match to TRBD1 (5 bases). The germline V gene has CDR1 SGHRS and CDR2 YFSETQ. V was pared by 0 bases and J by 7 bases, with 11 bases between. The CDR3 consists of 13 residues. CDR3 DNA: TGCGCCAGCAGCTTGGCGGCGGCAGGGGAGCAGTACTTC. Encoded protein: CASSLAAAGEQYF.

This clone occurred once. The chain recombines TRBV9 with TRBJ2-3, with unresolved D. CDR3 length: 14 residues. Trimming stripped 0 bases from V and 2 bases from J, with 7 bases between. Germline assignment: CDR1 SGDLS and CDR2 YYNGEE. The CDR3 reads CASSVVSTTDTQYF. The CDR3 DNA is TGTGCCAGCAGCGTAGTTTCGACCACAGATACGCAGTATTTT.